The T cell receptor (beta chain) described here comes from a study of siplizumab effects on memory and regulatory T cells. Turning to this clone: Its antigen is currently unknown.

The protocol was immunoSEQ multiplex PCR, while the TCRdb copy is restricted to in-frame clones and leaves out a portion. The sample lists about 120,000 clones; around 94% were seen once. Findings and caveats of the study: It seemed that naive T cells were more diverse than memory cells and were major contributors to the alloresponse. Mappable CD4+ clones that were alloreactive averaged roughly 66% Treg-derived with siplizumab versus 25% to 30% in controls.

J was trimmed by 5 bases and V by 2 bases; bases with no gene match: 9. The germline gives CDR1 KGHSH, CDR2 LQKENI. The CDR3 covers 16 residues. The sequenced material came from non-Treg CD4+ T cells sorted from blood. This receptor was taken from a human donor in good health. The chain is built from TRBV18 and TRBJ1-1; 9 bases fit TRBD1. The CDR3 loop reads CASSPRTGVTETEAFF. The CDR3 bases are TGTGCCAGCTCACCAAGGACAGGGGTTACAGAAACTGAAGCTTTCTTT.